This TCR beta chain was sequenced in a study of blood T cell repertoires in COVID-19. This CDR3 has 14 residues. Looked up from germline, CDR1 is MGHRA and CDR2 is YSYEKL. Unmatched junction bases numbered 12, after V lost 4 bases and J lost 11 bases. Recovered status applied to Cohort 3 donors who had two consecutive negative PCRs. It also applied to those with clearance or with symptom resolution. Original handling: Amplifying reference gene primers gave estimates of nucleated cell counts. Generated by immunoSEQ multiplex PCR, the TCRdb table keeps only in-frame clones and is missing some. From that table come the V and J calls and clone size; the DNA was used to work out D and trimming. The top ten hold 2.5% to 3% of the sample, which has 250,000 to 350,000 clones, 85% seen once.

This TCR derives from a woman between 50 and 59 years old who had recovered from COVID-19. Material: PBMCs or T cells enriched from blood (not recorded which). The J gene is TRBJ1-1, the V gene TRBV4-1; TRBD1 aligns across 8 bases. The CDR3 reads CASSREDREFSAFF. For the CDR3, the DNA is TGCGCCAGCAGCCGGGAGGACAGGGAGTTTTCGGCTTTCTTT.